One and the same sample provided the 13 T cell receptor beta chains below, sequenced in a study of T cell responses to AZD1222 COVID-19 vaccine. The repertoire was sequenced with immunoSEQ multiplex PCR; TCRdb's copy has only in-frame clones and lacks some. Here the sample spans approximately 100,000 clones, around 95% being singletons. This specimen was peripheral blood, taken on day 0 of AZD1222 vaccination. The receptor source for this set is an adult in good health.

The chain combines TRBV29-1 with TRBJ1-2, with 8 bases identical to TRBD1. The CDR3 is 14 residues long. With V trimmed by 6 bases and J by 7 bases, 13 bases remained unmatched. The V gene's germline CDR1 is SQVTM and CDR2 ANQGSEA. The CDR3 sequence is CSVTGQGGSGGYTF. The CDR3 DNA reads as TGCAGCGTGACTGGACAGGGTGGTTCGGGTGGCTACACCTTC.

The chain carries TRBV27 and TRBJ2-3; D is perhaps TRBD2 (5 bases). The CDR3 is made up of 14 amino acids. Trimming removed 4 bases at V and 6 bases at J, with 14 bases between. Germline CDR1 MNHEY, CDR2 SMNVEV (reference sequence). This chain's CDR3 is CASSYGRRRDTQYF. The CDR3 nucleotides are TGTGCCAGCAGTTACGGGCGGAGGCGGGATACGCAGTATTTT.

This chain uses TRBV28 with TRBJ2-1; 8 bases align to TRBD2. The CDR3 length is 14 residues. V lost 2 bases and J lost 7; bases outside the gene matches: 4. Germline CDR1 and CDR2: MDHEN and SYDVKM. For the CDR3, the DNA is TGTGCCAGCAGTTTAGCGGGAGGAGGGAATGAGCAGTTCTTC. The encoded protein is CASSLAGGGNEQFF.

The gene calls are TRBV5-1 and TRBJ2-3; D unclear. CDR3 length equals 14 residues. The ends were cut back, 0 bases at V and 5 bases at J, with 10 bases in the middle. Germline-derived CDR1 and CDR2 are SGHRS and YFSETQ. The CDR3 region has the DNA TGCGCCAGCAGCTTGGAACGGCCAAAAGATACGCAGTATTTT. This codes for CASSLERPKDTQYF.

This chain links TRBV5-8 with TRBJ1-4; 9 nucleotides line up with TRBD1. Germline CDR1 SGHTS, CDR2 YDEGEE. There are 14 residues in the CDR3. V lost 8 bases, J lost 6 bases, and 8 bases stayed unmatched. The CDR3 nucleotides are TGTGCCAGTAACAGGGGGCGCCCGGATGAAAAACTGTTTTTT. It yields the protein CASNRGRPDEKLFF.

In nucleotides, the CDR3 is TGTGCCAGCAGCTTAAGTAGGGGGGCATACGAGCAGTACTTC. It is translated as CASSLSRGAYEQYF. The chain combines TRBV7-2 with TRBJ2-7, with D perhaps assigned TRBD1 or TRBD2 (6 bases each). This CDR3 spans 14 amino acids. The germline V gene encodes CDR1 SGHTA and CDR2 FQGNSA. Trimming removed 2 bases from V and 4 bases from J, with 12 bases in between.

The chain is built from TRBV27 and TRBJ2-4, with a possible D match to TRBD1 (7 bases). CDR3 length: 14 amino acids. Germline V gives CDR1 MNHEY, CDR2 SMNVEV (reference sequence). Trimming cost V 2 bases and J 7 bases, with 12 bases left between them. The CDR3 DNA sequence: TGTGCCAGCAGTTTAGTGCCAGGGGGGAACATTCAGTACTTC. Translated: CASSLVPGGNIQYF.

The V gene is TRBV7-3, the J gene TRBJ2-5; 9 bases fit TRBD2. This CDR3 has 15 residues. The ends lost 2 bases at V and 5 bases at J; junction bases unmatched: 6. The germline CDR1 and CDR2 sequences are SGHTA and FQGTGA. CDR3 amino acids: CASSLVGGGAETQYF. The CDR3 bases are TGTGCCAGCAGCTTAGTTGGCGGGGGGGCTGAGACCCAGTACTTC.

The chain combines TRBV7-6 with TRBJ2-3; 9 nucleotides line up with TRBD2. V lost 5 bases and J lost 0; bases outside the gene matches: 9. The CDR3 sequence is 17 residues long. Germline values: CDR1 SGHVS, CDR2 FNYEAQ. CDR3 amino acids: CASSQLGGRASTDTQYF. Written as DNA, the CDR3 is TGTGCCAGCAGCCAGCTAGGCGGGAGGGCGAGCACAGATACGCAGTATTTT.

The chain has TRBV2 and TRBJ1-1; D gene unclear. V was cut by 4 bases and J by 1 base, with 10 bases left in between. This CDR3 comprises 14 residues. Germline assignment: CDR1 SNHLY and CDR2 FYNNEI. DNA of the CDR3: TGTGCCAGCAGTGTCGGCCGCTCGAACACTGAAGCTTTCTTT. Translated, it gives CASSVGRSNTEAFF. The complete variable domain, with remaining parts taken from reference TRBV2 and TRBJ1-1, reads EPEVTQTPSHQVTQMGQEVILRCVPISNHLYFYWYRQILGQKVEFLVSFYNNEISEKSEIFDDQFSVERPDGSNFTLKIRSTKLEDSAMYFCASSVGRSNTEAFFGQGTRLTVV.

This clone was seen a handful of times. CDR3 loop: CASSYSGGGNEKLFF. CDR3 nucleotide sequence: TGTGCCAGCAGTTACTCTGGAGGGGGTAATGAAAAACTGTTTTTT. The gene calls are TRBV6-5 and TRBJ1-4, with D perhaps TRBD1 (6 bases). The CDR3 covers 15 residues. CDR1 and CDR2 from the germline V gene are MNHEY and SVGAGI. Between the trimmed V and J ends, which lost 0 bases and 4 bases, there was a span of 9 bases.

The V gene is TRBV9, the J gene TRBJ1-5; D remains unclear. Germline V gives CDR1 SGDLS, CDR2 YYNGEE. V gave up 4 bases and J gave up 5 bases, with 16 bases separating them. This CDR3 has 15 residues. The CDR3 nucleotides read TGTGCCAGCAGCCCTACTCCGGGAGGACATCAGCCCCAGCATTTT. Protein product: CASSPTPGGHQPQHF.

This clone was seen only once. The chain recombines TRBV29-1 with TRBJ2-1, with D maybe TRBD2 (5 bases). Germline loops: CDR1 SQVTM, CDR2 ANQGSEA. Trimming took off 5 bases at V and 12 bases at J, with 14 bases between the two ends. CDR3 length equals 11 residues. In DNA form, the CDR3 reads TGCAGCGTTAAACTAGACTCGGTGCAGTTCTTC. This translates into CSVKLDSVQFF.